This T cell receptor (beta chain) stems from a study of shared clonotypes between healthy human individuals. Study at large: A donor's plate count was three for CD4 naive and three for CD4 memory; CD8 naive had two and CD8 memory one.

There are 19 residues in the CDR3. CDR1 is SGHVS, CDR2 FNYEAQ, per germline. Trimming pared 4 bases from V and 6 bases from J, leaving 30 bases between. Method: immunoSEQ multiplex PCR; TCRdb's copy keeps in-frame clones and lacks some. In the table there are approximately 2,300,000 clones, 85% to 95% of which are singletons. The TCR sequence derives from a young man in good health. Some clones in this sample may be carry-over from other donors' samples. Sequencing input: naive CD4+ T cells from PBMCs. As to subset: CD45RA+ positively selected. The chain links TRBV7-6 to TRBJ1-2; TRBD1 is a possible D gene (5 bases). The CDR3 DNA follows: TGTGCCAGCAGCTACCAGGTCCCCACTTCGCGGCAGGGCTGGGATGGCTACACCTTC. Its protein product is CASSYQVPTSRQGWDGYTF.